This is a list of T cell receptor beta chains from one sample in a study of shared clonotypes between healthy human individuals. Produced via immunoSEQ multiplex PCR; TCRdb's table is partial and in-frame only. The sample shows about 510,000 clones, roughly 78% of them seen only once. The sample was PBMCs. These receptors originate from a woman between 35 and 50 years old in good health. Some clones in this sample may be carry-over from other donors' samples. Each CDR3 is given with its conserved first and last residue. A D gene is named only where the DNA matches it firmly. Size values are once, few and many counts, or a class for expanded clones, and some rows have none.

V: TRBV7-9; size: -; J: TRBJ1-2; D: -; DNA: TGTGCCAGCACCTTTTTGACACCAAACTATGGCTACACCTTC; CDR3: CASTFLTPNYGYTF
V: TRBV5-1; size: -; J: TRBJ2-7; D: TRBD2; DNA: TGCGCCAGCAGCCGGACTAGCGAGTCCTACGAGCAGTACTTC; CDR3: CASSRTSESYEQYF
V: TRBV7-9; size: -; J: TRBJ2-5; D: TRBD2; DNA: TGTGCGGCGGGAGGGCCTGTGGGGGAGACCCAGTACTTC; CDR3: CAAGGPVGETQYF
V: TRBV19; size: -; J: TRBJ2-7; D: TRBD2; DNA: TGTGCCAGTAGTACAGACACTAGCGGGAGCGTCGAGCAGTACTTC; CDR3: CASSTDTSGSVEQYF
V: TRBV5-1; size: -; J: TRBJ2-1; D: TRBD1; DNA: TGCGCCAGCAGCTTGGCGGGTTTCGGGACAGGGTTCGCCAATGAGCAGTTCTTC; CDR3: CASSLAGFGTGFANEQFF
V: TRBV6-1; size: -; J: TRBJ2-1; D: -; DNA: TGTGCCAGCGGAACCCGGGGAGGCAATGAGCAGTTCTTC; CDR3: CASGTRGGNEQFF
V: TRBV4-1; size: -; J: TRBJ2-2; D: -; DNA: TGCGCCAGCAGCCAAGAGGGGCTCACCGGGGAGCTGTTTTTT; CDR3: CASSQEGLTGELFF
V: TRBV6-6; size: -; J: TRBJ2-1; D: -; DNA: TGTGCCAGCAGCGGCGACGGTGGACGTTACAATGAGCAGTTCTTC; CDR3: CASSGDGGRYNEQFF
V: TRBV30; size: once; J: TRBJ1-6; D: TRBD1; DNA: TGTGCCTGGAGTGTAAGGGGGCGGGGGTCACCCCTCCACTTT; CDR3: CAWSVRGRGSPLHF
V: TRBV6-6; size: -; J: TRBJ1-4; D: -; DNA: TGTGCCAGCAGTTACGTCCACGGGAACTGGGGTGAAAAACTGTTTTTT; CDR3: CASSYVHGNWGEKLFF
V: TRBV5-1; size: -; J: TRBJ2-7; D: TRBD2; DNA: TGCGCCAGCAAGCTCTTAGCGGGACCCTACGAGCAGTACTTC; CDR3: CASKLLAGPYEQYF
V: TRBV5-1; size: few; J: TRBJ1-5; D: -; DNA: TGCGCCAGCAGCTTGGGGTCGGGGAATCAGCCCCAGCATTTT; CDR3: CASSLGSGNQPQHF
V: TRBV2; size: many; J: TRBJ2-7; D: -; DNA: TGTGCCAGCAGTCCCTCCTACGAGCAGTACTTC; CDR3: CASSPSYEQYF